Shown below are 3 T cell receptor beta chains from a single sample sequenced in a study of T-cell memory formation after mild COVID-19. MiXCR, applied by TCRdb to the 5' RACE reads, yields one record per CDR3 protein. The repertoire has approximately 44,000 distinct CDR3 sequences, about 7.3% of them found once; the top ten carry approximately 1.5%. Sequencing used PBMCs or a T cell subset sorted from them (not recorded which). The receptors were sampled from a man between 18 and 35 years old who had mild COVID-19 (a few samples of this study predate the infection). Cell type and time point are not known.

This clonotype was seen many times. This chain connects TRBV4-3 to TRBJ2-1; no clear D gene. Trimming pared 1 base from V and 9 bases from J, leaving 13 bases between. The CDR3 consists of 14 residues. Germline CDR1 reads LGHNA; CDR2 reads YSLEER. CDR3 sequence: CASSQGLPNGEQFF. CDR3 DNA: TGCGCCAGCAGCCAAGGGCTCCCTAATGGTGAGCAGTTCTTC.

This clonotype has at least ten counts. V gene TRBV7-2 combines with J gene TRBJ2-5, with TRBD2 as a possible D gene (5 bases). Trimming stripped 0 bases from V and 4 bases from J, with 9 bases between. CDR1 SGHTA and CDR2 FQGNSA come from the germline V gene. This CDR3 spans 14 amino acids. Written as DNA, the CDR3 is TGTGCCAGCAGCTTAGCTCTGGGGAGAGAGACCCAGTACTTC. This codes for CASSLALGRETQYF.

The sample holds a few counts of this clonotype. This sequence joins TRBV5-1 and TRBJ2-4; D is tentatively TRBD1 or TRBD2 (5 bases each). Trimming removed 0 bases from V and 8 bases from J, with 12 bases in between. In germline, CDR1 is SGHRS, CDR2 YFSETQ. There are 14 residues in the CDR3. CDR3 residues: CASSLVGQGDIQYF. The DNA of the CDR3 is TGCGCCAGCAGCTTGGTAGGGCAGGGAGACATTCAGTACTTC.